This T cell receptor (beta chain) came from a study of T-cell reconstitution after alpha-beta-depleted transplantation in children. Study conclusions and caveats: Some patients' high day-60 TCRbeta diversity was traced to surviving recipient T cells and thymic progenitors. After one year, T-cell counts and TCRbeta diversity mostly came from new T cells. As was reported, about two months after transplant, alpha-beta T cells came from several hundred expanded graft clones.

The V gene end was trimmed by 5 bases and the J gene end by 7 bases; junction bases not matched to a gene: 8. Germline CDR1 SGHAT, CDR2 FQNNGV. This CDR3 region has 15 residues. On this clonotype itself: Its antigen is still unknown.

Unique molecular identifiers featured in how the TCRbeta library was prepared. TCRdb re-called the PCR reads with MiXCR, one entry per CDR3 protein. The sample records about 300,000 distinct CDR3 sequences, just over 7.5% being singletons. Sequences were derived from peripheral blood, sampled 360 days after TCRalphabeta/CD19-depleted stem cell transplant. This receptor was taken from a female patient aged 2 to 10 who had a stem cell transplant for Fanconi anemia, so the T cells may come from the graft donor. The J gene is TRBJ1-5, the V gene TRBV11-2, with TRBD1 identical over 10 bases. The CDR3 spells CASSDTGTGVQPQHF. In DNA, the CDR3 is TGTGCCAGCAGCGATACCGGGACAGGGGTGCAGCCCCAGCATTTT.